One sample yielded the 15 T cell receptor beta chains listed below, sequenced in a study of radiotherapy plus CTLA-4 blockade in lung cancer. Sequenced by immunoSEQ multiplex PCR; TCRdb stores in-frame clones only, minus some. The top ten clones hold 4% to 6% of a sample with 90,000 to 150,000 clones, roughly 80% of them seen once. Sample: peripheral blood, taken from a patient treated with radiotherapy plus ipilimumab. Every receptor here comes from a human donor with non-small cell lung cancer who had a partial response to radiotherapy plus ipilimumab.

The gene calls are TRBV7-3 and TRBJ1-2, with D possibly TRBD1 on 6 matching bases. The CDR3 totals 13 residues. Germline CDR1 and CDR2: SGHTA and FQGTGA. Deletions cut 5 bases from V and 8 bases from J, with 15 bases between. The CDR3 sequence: CASSLNPRGGYTF. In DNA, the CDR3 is TGTGCCAGCAGCCTCAATCCAAGGGGGGGCTACACCTTC.

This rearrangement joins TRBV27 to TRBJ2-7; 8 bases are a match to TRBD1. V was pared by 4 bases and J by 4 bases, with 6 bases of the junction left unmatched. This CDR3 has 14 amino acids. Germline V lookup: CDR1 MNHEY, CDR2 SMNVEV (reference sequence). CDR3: CASSSRGRGYEQYV. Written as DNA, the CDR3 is TGTGCCAGCAGTTCCAGGGGGCGCGGGTACGAGCAGTACGTC.

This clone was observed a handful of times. DNA for the CDR3: TGTGCCAGCACCGAGACAGGTCCCTTTCAGTACTTC. Protein product: CASTETGPFQYF. The J gene is TRBJ2-4, the V gene TRBV6-5; a weak D match, TRBD1 (6 bases). The germline V gene encodes CDR1 MNHEY and CDR2 SVGAGI. The length of the CDR3 is 12 residues. V was shortened by 7 bases and J by 11 bases, with 15 bases between the two germline ends.

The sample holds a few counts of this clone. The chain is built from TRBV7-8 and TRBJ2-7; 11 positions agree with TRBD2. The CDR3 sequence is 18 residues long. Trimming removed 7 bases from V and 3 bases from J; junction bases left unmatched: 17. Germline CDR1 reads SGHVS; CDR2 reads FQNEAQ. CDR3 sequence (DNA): TGTGCCAGCACCCCAGACCCCCGGCTAGCGGGAGGAGTCTACGAGCAGTACTTC. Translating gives CASTPDPRLAGGVYEQYF.

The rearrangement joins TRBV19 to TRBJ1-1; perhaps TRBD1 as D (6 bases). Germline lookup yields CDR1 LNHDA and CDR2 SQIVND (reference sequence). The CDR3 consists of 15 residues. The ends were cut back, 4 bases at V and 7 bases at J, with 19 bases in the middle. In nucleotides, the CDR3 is TGTGCCAGTAGTACCTTTCGGGACACGGGTGATGAAGCTTTCTTT. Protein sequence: CASSTFRDTGDEAFF.

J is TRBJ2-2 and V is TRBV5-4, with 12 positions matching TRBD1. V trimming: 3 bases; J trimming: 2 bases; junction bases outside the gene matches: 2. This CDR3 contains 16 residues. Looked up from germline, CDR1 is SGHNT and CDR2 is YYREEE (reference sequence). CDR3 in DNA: TGTGCCAGCAGCTGGGGACAGGGGGCTAACACCGGGGAGCTGTTTTTT. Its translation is CASSWGQGANTGELFF.

The DNA of the CDR3 is TGTGCCAGTAGTAGCGGGAGGGCCGGTGAGCAGTTCTTC. As protein: CASSSGRAGEQFF. The rearrangement links TRBV19 to TRBJ2-1, with 9 positions matching TRBD2. The CDR3 consists of 13 residues. CDR1 is LNHDA and CDR2 is SQIVND in the germline V gene (reference sequence). The ends lost 4 bases at V and 9 bases at J; junction bases unmatched: 4.

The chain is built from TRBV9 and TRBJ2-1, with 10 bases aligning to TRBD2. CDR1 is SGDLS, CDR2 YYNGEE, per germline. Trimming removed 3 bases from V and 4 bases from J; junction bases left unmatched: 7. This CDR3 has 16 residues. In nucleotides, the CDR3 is TGTGCCAGCAGCGGAACCGGGACTAGCGCATACAATGAGCAGTTCTTC. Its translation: CASSGTGTSAYNEQFF. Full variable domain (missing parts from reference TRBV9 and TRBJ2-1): DSGVTQTPKHLITATGQRVTLRCSPRSGDLSVYWYQQSLDQGLQFLIQYYNGEERAKGNILERFSAQQFPDLHSELNLSSLELGDSALYFCASSGTGTSAYNEQFFGPGTRLTVL.

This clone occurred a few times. The DNA of the CDR3 is TGTGCCAGCAGCCCCAGGGCCAGGTTGTACTTC. Residues: CASSPRARLYF. This chain connects TRBV2 to TRBJ2-4; maybe TRBD1 (5 bases). Germline V gene data show CDR1 as SNHLY and CDR2 as FYNNEI. The CDR3 spans 11 residues. V lost 6 bases and J lost 15, with 15 bases in between.

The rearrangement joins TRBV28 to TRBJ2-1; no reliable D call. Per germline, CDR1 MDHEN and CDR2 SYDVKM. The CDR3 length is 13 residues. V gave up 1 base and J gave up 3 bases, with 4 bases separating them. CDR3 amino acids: CASSLSLYNEQFF. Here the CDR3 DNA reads TGTGCCAGCAGTTTATCCCTCTACAATGAGCAGTTCTTC.

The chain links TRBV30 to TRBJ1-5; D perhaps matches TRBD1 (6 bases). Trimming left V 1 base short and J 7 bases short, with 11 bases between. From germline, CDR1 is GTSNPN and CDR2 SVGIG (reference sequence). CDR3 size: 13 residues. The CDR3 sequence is CAWSAGVGQPQHF. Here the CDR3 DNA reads TGTGCCTGGAGTGCAGGGGTGGGCCAGCCCCAGCATTTT.

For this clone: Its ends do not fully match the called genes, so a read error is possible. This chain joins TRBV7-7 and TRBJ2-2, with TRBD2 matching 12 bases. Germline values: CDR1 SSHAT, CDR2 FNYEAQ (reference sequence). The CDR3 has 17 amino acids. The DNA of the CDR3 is TGTGCTAGCAGCTTAGGCGTGACTAGCGGGAGTACCGGGGAGCTGTTTTTT. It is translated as CASSLGVTSGSTGELFF.

CDR3 region: CASSDVTGVGGYTF. CDR3 DNA sequence: TGTGCCAGCAGTGATGTGACAGGGGTGGGAGGCTACACCTTC. The V and J genes are TRBV6-1 and TRBJ1-2, with 8 bases matching TRBD1. The V gene end was trimmed by 3 bases and the J gene end by 8 bases; junction bases not matched to a gene: 8. This CDR3 is 14 amino acids long. The germline gives CDR1 MNHNS, CDR2 SASEGT.

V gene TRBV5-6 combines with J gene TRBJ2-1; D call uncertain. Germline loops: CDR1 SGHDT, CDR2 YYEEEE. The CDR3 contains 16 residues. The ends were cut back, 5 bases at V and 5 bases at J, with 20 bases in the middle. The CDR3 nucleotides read TGTGCCAGCAGGTTGAGATCTGGGTCGACTCACAATGAGCAGTTCTTC. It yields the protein CASRLRSGSTHNEQFF.

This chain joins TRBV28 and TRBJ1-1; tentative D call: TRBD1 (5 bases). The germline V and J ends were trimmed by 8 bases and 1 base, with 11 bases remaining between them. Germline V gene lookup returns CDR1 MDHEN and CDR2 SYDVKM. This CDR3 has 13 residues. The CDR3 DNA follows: TGTGCCAGCTCAAGGAGGGGGAACACTGAAGCTTTCTTT. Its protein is CASSRRGNTEAFF. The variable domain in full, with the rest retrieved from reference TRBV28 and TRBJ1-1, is DVKVTQSSRYLVKRTGEKVFLECVQDMDHENMFWYRQDPGLGLRLIYFSYDVKMKEKGDIPEGYSVSREKKERFSLILESASTNQTSMYLCASSRRGNTEAFFGQGTRLTVV.